This is a list of T cell receptor beta chains from one sample in a study of blood T cell repertoires in COVID-19. The method was immunoSEQ multiplex PCR; TCRdb's version includes in-frame clones alone and lacks a portion of them. The data contain approximately 240,000 clones, about nine tenths of them singletons. Sequenced input: PBMCs or T cells enriched from blood (not recorded which). Receptors originate from a woman aged 18-30 years who had recovered from COVID-19. Both conserved end residues are part of each CDR3. A D gene is named only where the DNA matches it firmly.

v_gene: TRBV13; d_gene: -; CDR3aa: CASSLMAGKNTEAFF
v_gene: TRBV28; d_gene: -; CDR3aa: CASSWRVGAEAFF
v_gene: TRBV13; d_gene: -; CDR3aa: CASSLGVYGNEQFF
v_gene: TRBV28; d_gene: -; CDR3aa: CASAGRAYTDTQYF
v_gene: TRBV28; d_gene: TRBD2; CDR3aa: CASSLAGGPWEQYF
v_gene: TRBV18; d_gene: TRBD2; CDR3aa: CASSPGVTSAEQYF
v_gene: TRBV27; d_gene: -; CDR3aa: CASSFGPPGEQYF
v_gene: TRBV7-2; d_gene: TRBD2; CDR3aa: CASSFNPGTSAYEQFF
v_gene: TRBV6-6; d_gene: -; CDR3aa: CASSGQSLSYEQYF
v_gene: TRBV19; d_gene: TRBD2; CDR3aa: CASTRTSGRQETQYF
v_gene: TRBV9; d_gene: TRBD2; CDR3aa: CASSVVPAGFNEQFF
v_gene: TRBV11-1; d_gene: TRBD1; CDR3aa: CASSRNRGRGYTF
v_gene: TRBV24-1; d_gene: -; CDR3aa: CATSGGNYGYTF
v_gene: TRBV14; d_gene: TRBD1; CDR3aa: CASSQVPGQGSGANVLTF
v_gene: TRBV5-4; d_gene: -; CDR3aa: CASSDAAGETQYF
v_gene: TRBV7-8; d_gene: -; CDR3aa: CASSSREGVLTEAFF
v_gene: TRBV27; d_gene: -; CDR3aa: CASSSNPDSYEQYF
v_gene: TRBV5-1; d_gene: -; CDR3aa: CASSSDRRLNGYTF
v_gene: TRBV6-5; d_gene: TRBD1; CDR3aa: CASSRGQPTEAFF
v_gene: TRBV29-1; d_gene: TRBD1; CDR3aa: CSVEARDRGRGANVLTF
v_gene: TRBV27; d_gene: -; CDR3aa: CASSSRGWRDGTGELFF
v_gene: TRBV19; d_gene: -; CDR3aa: CASSIQGTNEKLFF
v_gene: TRBV4-2; d_gene: -; CDR3aa: CASSQGTDYYGYTF
v_gene: TRBV28; d_gene: -; CDR3aa: CASSLWAGTTDTQYF
v_gene: TRBV12-3/TRBV12-4; d_gene: -; CDR3aa: CASTWGRNTEAFF
v_gene: TRBV28; d_gene: TRBD1; CDR3aa: CASSLLGQGASVQPQHF
v_gene: TRBV9; d_gene: -; CDR3aa: CASSPRGGLKNTIYF
v_gene: TRBV7-3; d_gene: TRBD1; CDR3aa: CASSREGASYNEQFF
v_gene: TRBV9; d_gene: TRBD1; CDR3aa: CASSVTGTGYNEQFF
v_gene: TRBV28; d_gene: -; CDR3aa: CASSPWQGGTQYF
v_gene: TRBV28; d_gene: -; CDR3aa: CASSKPAQPYEQYF
v_gene: TRBV7-9; d_gene: TRBD2; CDR3aa: CASSLFGPSGSRFANEQYF
v_gene: TRBV5-6; d_gene: TRBD2; CDR3aa: CASSLESKRGGHTQYF
v_gene: TRBV6-5; d_gene: -; CDR3aa: CASSPDANQPQHF
v_gene: TRBV10-3; d_gene: TRBD1; CDR3aa: CAISEPGTGVEKLFF
v_gene: TRBV6-5; d_gene: -; CDR3aa: CASSYSGGRAGNTIYF
v_gene: TRBV4-3; d_gene: -; CDR3aa: CASSQDSTLMDTEAFF
v_gene: TRBV28; d_gene: TRBD1; CDR3aa: CASKVPGGQGIYEQYF
v_gene: TRBV5-1; d_gene: TRBD1; CDR3aa: CASSGGTANYGYTF
v_gene: TRBV13; d_gene: -; CDR3aa: CASSLGRLTRGNTIYF
v_gene: TRBV12-3/TRBV12-4; d_gene: -; CDR3aa: CASSLRENYGYTF
v_gene: TRBV4-2; d_gene: -; CDR3aa: CASSQVRGSGNTIYF
v_gene: TRBV3-1/TRBV3-2; d_gene: -; CDR3aa: CASSQEITKGGNTIYF
v_gene: TRBV28; d_gene: TRBD1; CDR3aa: CASSSLTGVANYGYTF
v_gene: TRBV6-2/TRBV6-3; d_gene: TRBD1; CDR3aa: CASSGLDRESAEQYF
v_gene: TRBV7-9; d_gene: TRBD1; CDR3aa: CASSLGGGPNYGYTF
v_gene: TRBV24-1; d_gene: TRBD1; CDR3aa: CATSDTGGTGELFF
v_gene: TRBV5-1; d_gene: TRBD1; CDR3aa: CATATGGTDTQYF
v_gene: TRBV7-3; d_gene: TRBD1; CDR3aa: CASSFNRGETQYF
v_gene: TRBV28; d_gene: TRBD2; CDR3aa: CASSPSGGASSYEQYF
v_gene: TRBV2; d_gene: TRBD2; CDR3aa: CASSLEAGGPYEQYF
v_gene: TRBV7-7; d_gene: TRBD2; CDR3aa: CASSLLAGGQVETQYF
v_gene: TRBV7-9; d_gene: -; CDR3aa: CASSSTVAGAGELFF
v_gene: TRBV7-2; d_gene: -; CDR3aa: CASSLGGAKNIQYF
v_gene: TRBV28; d_gene: -; CDR3aa: CASSRDIHLKQIAYEQYF
v_gene: TRBV7-9; d_gene: -; CDR3aa: CAGAVSGNQPQHF
v_gene: TRBV5-4; d_gene: TRBD2; CDR3aa: CASSFAGRDTQYF
v_gene: TRBV6-5; d_gene: -; CDR3aa: CASRRALGTEAFF
v_gene: TRBV10-3; d_gene: -; CDR3aa: CAISEYGTGTDTQYF
v_gene: TRBV7-9; d_gene: TRBD1; CDR3aa: CASSLGQGIDTEAFF